The 29 T cell receptor beta chains in this list originate from one sample, sequenced in a study of blood T cell repertoires in COVID-19. Method: immunoSEQ multiplex PCR; TCRdb's copy keeps in-frame clones and lacks some. In the table there are 400,000 to 500,000 clones, 88% of which are singletons. Input material: PBMCs or T cells enriched from blood (not recorded which). These receptor sequences come from a young woman who had been exposed to COVID-19.

This clone was detected only once. The chain joins TRBV3-1 (or the pseudogene TRBV3-2) to TRBJ1-2; unclear D gene. In germline, CDR1 is LGHDT, CDR2 YNNKEL (reference sequence). The CDR3 contains 14 residues. V was clipped by 3 bases and J by 1 base, with 9 bases between them. CDR3 bases: TGTGCCAGCAGCCAGCGACACCTTAACTATGGCTACACCTTC. As protein: CASSQRHLNYGYTF.

The gene calls are TRBV6-5 and TRBJ2-3, with 8 bases identical to TRBD2. Unmatched junction bases numbered 11, after V lost 8 bases and J lost 4 bases. The length of the CDR3 is 15 residues. The germline CDR1 and CDR2 sequences are MNHEY and SVGAGI. The CDR3 sequence: CASHRASSGADTQYF. DNA for the CDR3: TGTGCCAGCCATCGCGCGAGTAGCGGGGCAGATACGCAGTATTTT.

The chain employs TRBV29-1 and TRBJ2-7; TRBD1 might be the D (5 bases). Germline CDR1 SQVTM, CDR2 ANQGSEA. The V end lost 4 bases, the J end lost 4 bases, and 17 bases lay between the germline ends. The CDR3 covers 14 residues. CDR3 sequence reads: CSVVSQGSGYEQYF. In DNA, the CDR3 is TGCAGCGTTGTTTCCCAGGGAAGTGGGTACGAGCAGTACTTC.

The genes are TRBV13 and TRBJ2-7, with a tentative D call TRBD2 (5 bases). V shed 4 bases and J shed 4 bases, with 11 bases lying between them. CDR3 length: 13 residues. CDR1 PRHDT and CDR2 FYEKMQ come from the germline V gene (reference sequence). The CDR3 sequence is CASSYGRDYEQYF. In nucleotides, the CDR3 is TGTGCCAGCAGCTATGGTCGGGATTACGAGCAGTACTTC.

This chain links TRBV7-2 with TRBJ1-4; possible D gene TRBD1, 6 bases. V gave up 4 bases and J gave up 6 bases, with 12 bases separating them. Germline V gene data show CDR1 as SGHTA and CDR2 as FQGNSA. The CDR3 length is 14 residues. The CDR3 loop is CASSSQGLDEKLFF. The CDR3 DNA sequence: TGTGCCAGCAGCTCACAGGGTTTAGATGAAAAACTGTTTTTT.

The chain carries TRBV4-3 and TRBJ1-4; D ambiguous. This CDR3 contains 16 residues. Trimming stripped 1 base from V and 6 bases from J, with 15 bases between. CDR1 and CDR2 from the germline V gene are LGHNA and YSLEER. The CDR3 reads CASSQGNPDLDEKLFF. The CDR3, as DNA: TGCGCCAGCAGCCAAGGGAATCCGGACTTGGATGAAAAACTGTTTTTT.

The CDR3 nucleotides are TGTGCCAGCAGCCCGCGAGAGGGGAGGGTTAACTACGAGCAGTACTTC. As protein: CASSPREGRVNYEQYF. This sequence joins TRBV9 and TRBJ2-7; 7 bases map to TRBD2. The germline V gene has CDR1 SGDLS and CDR2 YYNGEE. Trimming at V came to 4 bases and at J to 3 bases, leaving 13 bases not matched to a gene. This CDR3 has 16 amino acids. The whole variable domain, remainder taken from reference TRBV9 and TRBJ2-7, is DSGVTQTPKHLITATGQRVTLRCSPRSGDLSVYWYQQSLDQGLQFLIQYYNGEERAKGNILERFSAQQFPDLHSELNLSSLELGDSALYFCASSPREGRVNYEQYFGPGTRLTVT.

The rearrangement joins TRBV6-4 to TRBJ1-6; 8 bases align to TRBD1. CDR1 and CDR2 (germline): MRHNA, SNTAGT. The CDR3 runs to 15 residues. With 8 bases clipped from V and 10 bases from J, the junction kept 13 bases outside the gene matches. The CDR3 nucleotides read TGTGCCAGCGCAACCTGGGCGGACAGGGCGTCACCCCTCCACTTT. Its translation: CASATWADRASPLHF.

The chain couples TRBV11-3 to TRBJ2-5, with 7 positions matching TRBD1. Germline loops: CDR1 SGHNT, CDR2 YENEEA. The CDR3 extends over 14 amino acids. V shed 0 bases, J shed 4 bases, and the junction held 2 bases outside the gene matches. This CDR3 reads CASSLEGTAETQYF. CDR3 nucleotide sequence: TGTGCCAGCAGCTTAGAGGGGACAGCAGAGACCCAGTACTTC.

The chain's CDR3 is CASSPGTRVHEQFF. The CDR3 DNA sequence: TGCGCCAGCAGCCCCGGGACTAGAGTCCATGAGCAGTTCTTC. This rearrangement joins TRBV10-1 to TRBJ2-1; 8 bases fit TRBD2. Germline assignment: CDR1 WNHNN and CDR2 SYGVQD (reference sequence). The CDR3 totals 14 residues. Trimming took 6 bases from V and 8 from J; bases not matched to a gene: 9.

V is TRBV18 and J is TRBJ1-3, with 8 bases that match TRBD1. CDR1 and CDR2 (germline): KGHSH, LQKENI. CDR3 size: 18 residues. V shed 3 bases and J 4 bases; nucleotides not matched to a gene: 14. Here the CDR3 reads CASSPRGPQGLFGNTIYF. The DNA for the CDR3 is TGTGCCAGCTCACCCAGGGGGCCACAGGGTCTTTTCGGAAACACCATATATTTT.

V and J are TRBV2 and TRBJ1-6, with 11 bases lining up with TRBD1. The junction had 6 bases not matched to a gene; V was cut back by 9 bases and J by 11 bases. The CDR3 is 13 amino acids. Germline-derived CDR1 and CDR2 are SNHLY and FYNNEI. The CDR3 coding sequence is TGTGCCAGGGACAGGGGGCACAATACACCCCTCCACTTT. Translation gives CARDRGHNTPLHF.

The rearrangement joins TRBV19 to TRBJ1-6; weak D call: TRBD1 (6 bases). V was shortened by 6 bases and J by 6 bases, with 9 bases between the two germline ends. The germline V gene encodes CDR1 LNHDA and CDR2 SQIVND (reference sequence). The CDR3 contains 13 residues. DNA of the CDR3: TGTGCCAGTAGCACAGGGCTTAATTCACCCCTCCACTTT. Protein sequence: CASSTGLNSPLHF.

The chain recombines TRBV18 with TRBJ2-2, with TRBD2 matching 7 bases. Germline assignment: CDR1 KGHSH and CDR2 LQKENI. The trim removed 2 bases at V and 0 bases at J, leaving 6 bases unmatched. This CDR3 is 17 amino acids long. CDR3 region: CASSPNFGLANTGELFF. CDR3 sequence (DNA): TGTGCCAGCTCACCAAACTTTGGACTAGCGAACACCGGGGAGCTGTTTTTT.

This sequence joins TRBV7-3 and TRBJ2-1; TRBD2 matches 11 bases. With V trimmed by 2 bases and J by 6 bases, 0 bases remained unmatched. The CDR3 length is 14 residues. Germline CDR1 and CDR2: SGHTA and FQGTGA. The CDR3 reads CASSLLAGGNEQFF. Written as DNA, the CDR3 is TGTGCCAGCAGCTTACTAGCGGGGGGCAATGAGCAGTTCTTC. Looking up the rest from reference TRBV7-3 and TRBJ2-1 gives the full variable domain: GAGVSQTPSNKVTEKGKYVELRCDPISGHTALYWYRQSLGQGPEFLIYFQGTGAADDSGLPNDRFFAVRPEGSVSTLKIQRTERGDSAVYLCASSLLAGGNEQFFGPGTRLTVL.

The chain recombines TRBV11-3 with TRBJ2-1; 11 positions match TRBD1. The germline gives CDR1 SGHNT, CDR2 YENEEA. The ends lost 5 bases at V and 4 bases at J; junction bases unmatched: 1. The CDR3 is 14 amino acids. DNA of the CDR3: TGTGCCAGCAGCGGGGACAGGGGGTACAATGAGCAGTTCTTC. Translated, it gives CASSGDRGYNEQFF.

The chain carries TRBV2 and TRBJ1-6; D is ambiguous. Germline CDR1 and CDR2: SNHLY and FYNNEI. The CDR3 consists of 15 residues. Trimming removed 7 bases from V and 4 bases from J, with 14 bases in between. In DNA form, the CDR3 reads TGTGCCAGCATCCGTGGAGCTGTTTATAATTCACCCCTCCACTTT. Translating gives CASIRGAVYNSPLHF.

The J gene is TRBJ2-1, the V gene TRBV14; the match to TRBD1 covers 8 bases. Germline values: CDR1 SGHDN, CDR2 FVKESK. The V gene end was trimmed by 0 bases and the J gene end by 6 bases; junction bases not matched to a gene: 10. CDR3 length: 17 residues. The CDR3 nucleotides read TGTGCCAGCAGCCAAGATCAAAACAGGGGGTTAAGCAATGAGCAGTTCTTC. Its protein product is CASSQDQNRGLSNEQFF. The whole variable domain, remainder taken from reference TRBV14 and TRBJ2-1, is EAGVTQFPSHSVIEKGQTVTLRCDPISGHDNLYWYRRVMGKEIKFLLHFVKESKQDESGMPNNRFLAERTGGTYSTLKVQPAELEDSGVYFCASSQDQNRGLSNEQFFGPGTRLTVL.

CDR3 region: CASSLFPAKLFF. CDR3 bases: TGTGCCAGCAGTTTATTTCCCGCGAAACTGTTTTTT. V usage is TRBV28 and J usage is TRBJ1-4; no firm D call. Looked up from germline, CDR1 is MDHEN and CDR2 is SYDVKM. V was clipped by 1 base and J by 11 bases, with 8 bases between them. The CDR3 has 12 amino acids.

The V and J genes are TRBV29-1 and TRBJ2-7, with TRBD2 matching 14 bases. Germline CDR1 is SQVTM and CDR2 is ANQGSEA. CDR3 length: 20 amino acids. Trimming took 6 bases from V and 4 from J; bases not matched to a gene: 23. CDR3 residues: CSVELGKTSGRALRGYEQYF. The CDR3 DNA follows: TGCAGCGTAGAACTAGGGAAGACTAGCGGGAGGGCCTTAAGGGGGTACGAGCAGTACTTC.

The chain recombines TRBV12-5 with TRBJ2-5; weak D call: TRBD1 (5 bases). This CDR3 contains 16 residues. V was cut by 0 bases and J by 1 base, with 12 bases left in between. CDR1 LGHNT and CDR2 FRNRAP come from the germline V gene. CDR3 sequence reads: CASGLVLAGRQETQYF. CDR3 sequence (DNA): TGTGCTAGTGGTTTGGTACTGGCAGGGCGCCAAGAGACCCAGTACTTC.

In DNA form, the CDR3 reads TGTGCCAGTAGTATAACAGGGTTAACGGATCAGCCCCAGCATTTT. It is translated as CASSITGLTDQPQHF. The chain joins TRBV19 to TRBJ1-5; the D gene is possibly TRBD1 (6 bases). V lost 2 bases, J lost 5 bases, and 13 bases lay in between. The V gene's germline CDR1 is LNHDA and CDR2 SQIVND (reference sequence). The CDR3 spans 15 residues.

V and J are TRBV28 and TRBJ2-4; 10 positions match TRBD2. The CDR3 consists of 16 residues. Trimming cost V 1 base and J 5 bases; bases outside gene matches: 5. Germline loops: CDR1 MDHEN, CDR2 SYDVKM. CDR3 sequence: CASSLSLAGAENIQYF. The CDR3 nucleotides are TGTGCCAGCAGTTTATCCCTAGCGGGAGCGGAAAACATTCAGTACTTC.

This clone came up a few times. The chain employs TRBV6-5 and TRBJ2-7, with D perhaps TRBD2 (6 bases). This CDR3 contains 16 residues. Trimming stripped 8 bases from V and 7 bases from J, with 27 bases between. The germline CDR1 and CDR2 sequences are MNHEY and SVGAGI. The CDR3 nucleotides read TGTGCCAGCGGTTCTCCTACCGGGACTCGATCTTCGGAGCAGTACTTC. It specifies CASGSPTGTRSSEQYF.

The rearrangement links TRBV7-9 to TRBJ2-1; D possibly corresponds to TRBD2 (5 bases). The germline CDR1 and CDR2 sequences are SEHNR and FQNEAQ (reference sequence). The CDR3 contains 13 residues. Trimming stripped 8 bases from V and 5 bases from J, with 13 bases between. The CDR3 DNA reads TGTGCCAGCCGAGCGGACTGGGACAATGAGCAGTTCTTC. Its translation: CASRADWDNEQFF.

This chain uses TRBV14 with TRBJ2-5; D is possibly TRBD2 (5 bases). The CDR3 runs to 14 residues. Germline CDR1 and CDR2: SGHDN and FVKESK. V lost 0 bases, J lost 5 bases, and 10 bases lay in between. The chain's CDR3 is CASSQELVGETQYF. CDR3 in DNA: TGTGCCAGCAGCCAAGAACTAGTCGGTGAGACCCAGTACTTC.

This sequence joins TRBV5-6 and TRBJ2-1, with 8 bases aligning to TRBD2. Trimming cost V 4 bases and J 9 bases; bases outside gene matches: 15. The germline gives CDR1 SGHDT, CDR2 YYEEEE. The CDR3 length is 16 residues. CDR3 protein: CASSLGLVHFGGEQFF. The CDR3, as DNA: TGTGCCAGCAGCCTGGGACTAGTCCACTTCGGGGGTGAGCAGTTCTTC.

CDR3 residues: CASSPIPLYGYTF. In nucleotides, the CDR3 is TGTGCCAGCAGCCCCATCCCACTCTATGGCTACACCTTC. The genes are TRBV12-3 or TRBV12-4 and TRBJ1-2; D unclear. The CDR3 has 13 amino acids. The V gene lost 6 bases and the J gene lost 4 bases, with 12 bases spanning the gap.

The CDR3, as DNA: TGTGCCAGCAGCTTGGGGCAGGGGGTTGACGAGCAGTACTTC. It specifies CASSLGQGVDEQYF. This chain uses TRBV5-4 with TRBJ2-7; 7 bases map to TRBD1. CDR1 and CDR2 from the germline V gene are SGHNT and YYREEE (reference sequence). V shed 0 bases and J 5 bases; nucleotides not matched to a gene: 5. This CDR3 comprises 14 residues.